This T cell receptor (beta chain) is from a study of T cells in women clearing cervical HPV infection. The overall study: Blood came at first lesion visit for cases, post-clearance for controls. With HLA typing for only a few women, HLA confounding remains possible. Study-level points and caveats: Timing of associations relative to infection is unclear; T-cell subsets were not isolated. CIN3+ cases had significantly higher TCR repertoire richness than controls, but evenness did not differ.

Method: immunoSEQ multiplex PCR; TCRdb's copy keeps in-frame clones and lacks some. In all, the sample yields almost 20,000 clones. V lost 4 bases and J 4 bases, leaving 10 bases between the germline ends. The germline V gene encodes CDR1 KGHSH and CDR2 LQKENI. The CDR3 is 13 residues long. This clone is identified as medium-sized from frequency. Its antigen remains unknown. With the read ending 3 residues before the CDR3 end, the germline J gene is used to fill in that end. The sequencing input was blood buffy coat. V is TRBV18 and J is TRBJ2-5, with D unclear. This clonotype originated in a woman between 18 and 70 years old with a cervical HPV16 infection that either progressed to CIN3+ or cleared (not recorded which). This chain's CDR3 is CASSLRVGETQYF. The part of the CDR3 DNA that was read is TGTGCCAGCTCACTTCGGGTGGGAGAGACC.